Listed here is a single TCR beta chain. What it binds is not known. The record originates from a study of shared clonotypes between healthy human individuals. Study summary: CD4 naive and memory got three plates each, CD8 naive two, CD8 memory one. Study results and limitations: Owing to a small donor count, the genetic and exposure-history diversity represented was limited.

The repertoire was sequenced with immunoSEQ multiplex PCR; TCRdb's copy has only in-frame clones and lacks some. The data hold about 960,000 clones, with roughly 72% observed a single time. Each sample came from a Caucasian adult donor living in Nashville, Tennessee. The CDR3 spans 14 residues. V dropped 4 bases and J dropped 6; count of bases not matched to a gene: 8. Germline V gene lookup returns CDR1 SGDLS and CDR2 YYNGEE. The chain links TRBV9 to TRBJ1-2; TRBD1 aligns across 8 bases. This receptor was taken from a man aged 18 to 29 in good health. The sample consisted of memory CD4+ T cells sorted from blood. Subset noted: CD45RA-negative fraction. CDR3 sequence (DNA): TGTGCCAGCAGCCAGAGGACAGGGAGTGATGGCTACACCTTC. Protein: CASSQRTGSDGYTF. Looking up the rest from reference TRBV9 and TRBJ1-2 gives the full variable domain: DSGVTQTPKHLITATGQRVTLRCSPRSGDLSVYWYQQSLDQGLQFLIQYYNGEERAKGNILERFSAQQFPDLHSELNLSSLELGDSALYFCASSQRTGSDGYTFGSGTRLTVV.